One sample yielded the 17 T cell receptor beta chains listed below, sequenced in a study of blood T cell repertoires in COVID-19. Data came from immunoSEQ multiplex PCR; TCRdb stores just in-frame clones and leaves some out. Here the sample spans roughly 40,000 clones, around 83% being singletons. What was sequenced was peripheral blood. The source of these receptors is a man in his 70s with acute or convalescent COVID-19.

The genes are TRBV5-5 and TRBJ1-1; 10 bases line up with TRBD1. The CDR3 is 17 residues long. Germline CDR1 SGHKS, CDR2 YYEKEE (reference sequence). The junction had 10 bases not matched to a gene; V was cut back by 3 bases and J by 2 bases. CDR3 coding DNA: TGTGCCAGCAGCTACAGACAGGGGGCTACCTATAACACTGAAGCTTTCTTT. This codes for CASSYRQGATYNTEAFF.

The chain carries TRBV29-1 and TRBJ2-1, with 12 positions matching TRBD1. Germline V gene sequence: CDR1 SQVTM, CDR2 ANQGSEA. Unmatched junction bases numbered 12, after V lost 5 bases and J lost 4 bases. There are 17 residues in the CDR3. The CDR3 loop is CSVRGQGARNWYNEQFF. CDR3 in DNA: TGCAGCGTTAGGGGACAGGGGGCGCGAAATTGGTACAATGAGCAGTTCTTC.

The rearrangement links TRBV10-3 to TRBJ1-2; no clear D gene. Per germline, CDR1 ENHRY and CDR2 SYGVKD. The CDR3 consists of 14 residues. The V end lost 4 bases, the J end lost 6 bases, and 15 bases lay between the germline ends. CDR3 sequence reads: CAISGLRAQDGYTF. The CDR3 DNA reads as TGTGCCATCAGTGGCTTGAGGGCTCAGGATGGCTACACCTTC.

Only a few counts were recorded for this clone. This chain links TRBV11-2 with TRBJ2-5; TRBD2 agrees at 12 bases. V dropped 4 bases and J dropped 10; count of bases not matched to a gene: 7. CDR3 length: 14 residues. Germline values: CDR1 SGHAT, CDR2 FQNNGV. CDR3 protein: CASSSTSGGAHQYF. In DNA form, the CDR3 reads TGTGCCAGCAGCTCGACTAGCGGGGGTGCTCACCAGTACTTC.

V and J are TRBV28 and TRBJ1-4; a weak D match, TRBD1 (5 bases). CDR1 MDHEN and CDR2 SYDVKM come from the germline V gene. The CDR3 covers 17 residues. V gave up 5 bases and J gave up 0 bases, with 16 bases separating them. CDR3 region: CASSVFSGVPTNEKLFF. Written as DNA, the CDR3 is TGTGCCAGCAGTGTCTTTTCGGGGGTTCCAACTAATGAAAAACTGTTTTTT.

The chain combines TRBV7-2 with TRBJ2-7, with 13 bases matching TRBD2. V shed 3 bases and J 5 bases; nucleotides not matched to a gene: 4. The length of the CDR3 is 15 residues. CDR1 is SGHTA and CDR2 is FQGNSA in the germline V gene. CDR3 sequence reads: CASSFGTSGINEQYF. For the CDR3, the DNA is TGTGCCAGCAGCTTCGGGACTAGCGGGATAAACGAGCAGTACTTC.

CDR3 nucleotide sequence: TGTGCCAGCAGTTCTCTAGCGGGAGGGCCCTTCGAGCAGTACTTC. Protein: CASSSLAGGPFEQYF. The chain uses TRBV27 and TRBJ2-7; 12 nucleotides line up with TRBD2. This CDR3 has 15 amino acids. CDR1 is MNHEY and CDR2 is SMNVEV in the germline V gene (reference sequence). Trimming took 4 bases from V and 6 from J; bases not matched to a gene: 7.

In its sample, this clone was seen once. The chain employs TRBV25-1 and TRBJ1-2; 8 bases match TRBD1. The CDR3 runs 13 residues. V was clipped by 3 bases and J by 8 bases; unmatched bases: 5. Germline CDR1 MGHDK, CDR2 SYGVNS. The CDR3 DNA reads TGTGCCAGCAGTGAGTCGGACAGGGACGGCTACACCTTC. Translating gives CASSESDRDGYTF.

This chain uses TRBV7-3 with TRBJ2-2; 8 bases align to TRBD1. This CDR3 has 15 amino acids. V gave up 2 bases and J gave up 3 bases; unmatched junction bases: 2. CDR1 is SGHTA and CDR2 is FQGTGA in the germline V gene. The CDR3 sequence: CASSLQGADTGELFF. CDR3 nucleotides: TGTGCCAGCAGCTTACAGGGGGCAGACACCGGGGAGCTGTTTTTT.

This rearrangement joins TRBV7-6 to TRBJ2-7, with unresolved D. The CDR3 is 13 amino acids. V dropped 5 bases and J dropped 6 bases, with 14 bases sitting between them. Germline V gene sequence: CDR1 SGHVS, CDR2 FNYEAQ. Written as DNA, the CDR3 is TGTGCCAGCAGCCTGGGCCGTCTGGCCGAGCAGTACTTC. Residues: CASSLGRLAEQYF.

The V gene is TRBV19, the J gene TRBJ2-3, with a possible D match to TRBD1 (6 bases). V was cut by 4 bases and J by 1 base, with 15 bases left in between. The germline V gene encodes CDR1 LNHDA and CDR2 SQIVND (reference sequence). The CDR3 covers 16 residues. CDR3 sequence: CASSRHQGPRTDTQYF. The CDR3 DNA sequence: TGTGCCAGTAGTAGACATCAGGGGCCACGCACAGATACGCAGTATTTT. The entire variable domain, with the rest obtained from reference TRBV19 and TRBJ2-3, is as follows: DGGITQSPKYLFRKEGQNVTLSCEQNLNHDAMYWYRQDPGQGLRLIYYSQIVNDFQKGDIAEGYSVSREKKESFPLTVTSAQKNPTAFYLCASSRHQGPRTDTQYFGPGTRLTVL.

The gene calls are TRBV7-2 and TRBJ1-2; D unclear. CDR3 length equals 14 residues. The V gene's germline CDR1 is SGHTA and CDR2 FQGNSA. Trimming took 4 bases from V and 4 from J, leaving 13 bases between them. For the CDR3, the DNA is TGTGCCAGCAGCTCTCCGGGAGGCGCCTATGGCTACACCTTC. It is translated as CASSSPGGAYGYTF.

The CDR3 reads CASSTRQNSGNTIYF. The CDR3 region has the DNA TGTGCCAGTAGTACGCGACAGAACTCTGGAAACACCATATATTTT. This chain joins TRBV19 and TRBJ1-3; a weak D match, TRBD1 (5 bases). Germline V gene data show CDR1 as LNHDA and CDR2 as SQIVND (reference sequence). The CDR3 consists of 15 residues. V was clipped by 4 bases and J by 0 bases, with 10 bases between them.

The genes are TRBV6-6 and TRBJ1-1; D is unclear. Trimming removed 8 bases at V and 4 bases at J, with 17 bases between. Germline CDR1 MNHNY, CDR2 SVGAGI (reference sequence). The CDR3 has 14 residues. For the CDR3, the DNA is TGTGCCAGCCGCGATTGGGAGGGTGCCACTGAAGCTTTCTTT. This gives the protein CASRDWEGATEAFF.

This clone has only one observation. This chain uses TRBV5-1 with TRBJ1-2; no definite D call. V dropped 4 bases and J dropped 3 bases, with 7 bases sitting between them. CDR3 length equals 12 residues. CDR1 is SGHRS and CDR2 is YFSETQ in the germline V gene. The CDR3 coding sequence is TGCGCCAGCAGCCCGGAGGACTATGGCTACACCTTC. Its protein is CASSPEDYGYTF.

This clone was seen once. The chain has TRBV29-1 and TRBJ2-1; D possibly corresponds to TRBD2 (6 bases). Germline V CDR1 and CDR2: SQVTM, ANQGSEA. The CDR3 has 15 residues. Trimming shortened V by 3 bases and J by 0 bases, and 12 bases separated the two germline ends. The CDR3: CSVDRGMSSYNEQFF. The DNA for the CDR3 is TGCAGCGTTGACCGCGGGATGAGCTCCTACAATGAGCAGTTCTTC.

This chain joins TRBV18 and TRBJ2-5; 14 bases are shared with TRBD2. Germline V gene lookup returns CDR1 KGHSH and CDR2 LQKENI. Trimming took 3 bases from V and 2 from J; bases not matched to a gene: 8. The length of the CDR3 is 18 residues. CDR3 sequence (DNA): TGTGCCAGCTCACCTGGGACTAGCGGGGGCCCTTGGCAAGAGACCCAGTACTTC. This encodes CASSPGTSGGPWQETQYF.